Within the sample, the clone carrying this T cell receptor beta chain is large (0.1 to 1%). Its antigen is as yet unknown. The data derive from a study of circulating CD8 cells and anti-PD-1 response in melanoma. Looking at the study overall: About 50% of the 13 melanoma patients received first-line anti-PD-1 therapy. General observations from the study: Generally, no replicate experiments were performed. At M1, fewer than 8% of TRB clonotypes appeared in multiple subsets. PD-1 and DPOS subsets showed similar, higher clonality than DNEG.

Using roughly 14 ng of total RNA, TCR libraries were made with the QIAseq Immune Repertoire TCR panel. TCRdb recomputed calls from the reads with MiXCR, one row per CDR3 protein. The sample yields around 380 distinct CDR3 sequences, 10% seen once. Four subsets defined by PD-1 and/or TIGIT were sorted from live CD3+CD8+TCRalphabeta+ cells. The receptor was isolated from a human donor with melanoma. The source was CD8+ T cells from PBMCs, collected at baseline or after one month of anti-PD-1 therapy (not recorded which).

The CDR3 nucleotides are TGTGCCAGCGGATGGGGCACTGAAGCTTTCTTT. This encodes CASGWGTEAFF. The V call is TRBV28, the J call TRBJ1-1; D call uncertain. Germline lookup yields CDR1 MDHEN and CDR2 SYDVKM. With 8 bases removed from V and 4 bases from J, the gap between germline ends came to 8 bases. The CDR3 runs to 11 residues.